A single sample is the source of the 22 T cell receptor beta chains below, sequenced in a study of control samples from healthy donors and cancer patients. Profiled with immunoSEQ multiplex PCR; TCRdb holds only in-frame clones, not every one. The top ten clones hold around 8.5% of a sample with 85,000 to 100,000 clones, approximately 95% of them seen once. The sequencing sample was made of blood. The receptors shown here come from a man aged 18 to 35 in good health.

CDR3: CASSEYMRQGPYEQYF. The CDR3 DNA reads as TGTGCCAGCAGTGAATATATGAGACAGGGGCCCTACGAGCAGTACTTC. J is TRBJ2-7 and V is TRBV25-1, with TRBD1 identical over 8 bases. V trimming: 0 bases; J trimming: 2 bases; junction bases outside the gene matches: 6. The CDR3 length is 16 residues. CDR1 and CDR2 (germline): MGHDK, SYGVNS.

This chain connects TRBV5-1 to TRBJ1-4; 9 nucleotides align to TRBD1. From germline, CDR1 is SGHRS and CDR2 YFSETQ. After removal of 0 bases from V and 8 bases from J, the junction contained 5 bases not matched to a gene. CDR3 length equals 15 residues. The CDR3 coding sequence is TGCGCCAGCAGCTTGGCGGGACAGGGCGAGGAAAAACTGTTTTTT. Its protein is CASSLAGQGEEKLFF.

The chain employs TRBV11-2 and TRBJ1-2, with a tentative D call TRBD1 (6 bases). V gave up 1 base and J gave up 4 bases, with 13 bases separating them. Germline V gene data show CDR1 as SGHAT and CDR2 as FQNNGV. This CDR3 spans 15 amino acids. CDR3 loop: CASSLVLSGVYGYTF. The CDR3 DNA reads TGTGCCAGCAGCTTAGTGCTTTCAGGGGTCTATGGCTACACCTTC.

The chain couples TRBV11-2 to TRBJ1-4; D is unresolved. Trimming took 5 bases from V and 7 from J, leaving 8 bases between them. CDR3 length: 12 residues. CDR1 and CDR2 (germline): SGHAT, FQNNGV. CDR3 residues: CASSARPEKLFF. The CDR3, as DNA: TGTGCCAGCAGCGCGCGCCCTGAAAAACTGTTTTTT.

CDR3 coding DNA: TGTGCCATCAGTGATACTACTAACTATGGCTACACCTTC. Translating it yields CAISDTTNYGYTF. The chain is built from TRBV10-3 and TRBJ1-2; no definite D call. The CDR3 contains 13 residues. The V end lost 3 bases, the J end lost 0 bases, and 5 bases lay between the germline ends. Germline assignment: CDR1 ENHRY and CDR2 SYGVKD.

The J gene is TRBJ2-7, the V gene TRBV30; TRBD1 agrees at 7 bases. The CDR3 has 12 amino acids. Germline trimming cut 5 bases from V and 3 bases from J; bases unmatched to any gene: 4. The germline gives CDR1 GTSNPN, CDR2 SVGIG (reference sequence). The CDR3 region has the DNA TGTGCCTGGGAGTCAGGGGGCTACGAGCAGTACTTC. It specifies CAWESGGYEQYF.

This clone was recorded once. The gene calls are TRBV9 and TRBJ2-2, with D maybe TRBD1 (7 bases). Trimming removed 6 bases at V and 6 bases at J, with 21 bases between. CDR3 length: 16 residues. From germline, CDR1 is SGDLS and CDR2 YYNGEE. CDR3 residues: CASTGGSGASAGELFF. The CDR3 coding sequence is TGTGCCAGCACAGGGGGGAGTGGAGCAAGCGCCGGGGAGCTGTTTTTT.

The genes are TRBV19 and TRBJ2-1, with 7 bases that match TRBD2. The CDR3 sequence is 15 residues long. The germline gives CDR1 LNHDA, CDR2 SQIVND (reference sequence). The V and J ends lost 2 bases and 0 bases, in that order; junction bases with no gene match: 1. CDR3 region: CASSIPGGSYNEQFF. The CDR3 DNA reads as TGTGCCAGTAGTATACCGGGAGGCTCCTACAATGAGCAGTTCTTC. Variable domain in full (rest from reference TRBV19 and TRBJ2-1): DGGITQSPKYLFRKEGQNVTLSCEQNLNHDAMYWYRQDPGQGLRLIYYSQIVNDFQKGDIAEGYSVSREKKESFPLTVTSAQKNPTAFYLCASSIPGGSYNEQFFGPGTRLTVL.

The chain carries TRBV20-1 and TRBJ1-2, with D uncertain. This CDR3 has 11 amino acids. Trimming removed 3 bases at V and 4 bases at J, with 6 bases between. Germline V gene lookup returns CDR1 DFQATT and CDR2 SNEGSKA (reference sequence). DNA of the CDR3: TGCAGTGCTAGCCTCGCCTATGGCTACACCTTC. Translation gives CSASLAYGYTF.

The CDR3 here is CAWNGSPQIHEQYF. The CDR3 coding sequence is TGTGCCTGGAATGGCAGCCCTCAGATCCACGAGCAGTACTTC. This chain joins TRBV30 and TRBJ2-7; D gene ambiguous. Germline loops: CDR1 GTSNPN, CDR2 SVGIG (reference sequence). The CDR3 totals 14 residues. The V and J ends lost 4 bases and 5 bases respectively, with 18 bases between them.

The rearrangement links TRBV27 to TRBJ2-2; TRBD1 aligns across 9 bases. This CDR3 contains 16 residues. Germline V gives CDR1 MNHEY, CDR2 SMNVEV (reference sequence). After removal of 6 bases from V and 6 bases from J, the junction contained 11 bases not matched to a gene. The DNA for the CDR3 is TGTGCCAGCAGCGCCCCGGGACAGGGAGAATCCGGGGAGCTGTTTTTT. It yields the protein CASSAPGQGESGELFF.

The chain recombines TRBV3-1 (or the pseudogene TRBV3-2) with TRBJ1-6, with D hard to call. The CDR3 extends over 12 amino acids. Trimming removed 1 base from V and 8 bases from J, with 3 bases in between. Germline CDR1 reads LGHDT; CDR2 reads YNNKEL (reference sequence). This chain's CDR3 is CASSQVYSPLHF. As DNA, the CDR3 is TGTGCCAGCAGCCAAGTTTATTCACCCCTCCACTTT.

This chain uses TRBV10-3 with TRBJ1-4, with D perhaps matching TRBD1 (5 bases). CDR1 is ENHRY and CDR2 is SYGVKD in the germline V gene. Trimming stripped 6 bases from V and 7 bases from J, with 15 bases between. This CDR3 is 14 amino acids long. The CDR3 bases are TGTGCCATCAGCGGGGACCAAAAGGGTGAAAAACTGTTTTTT. Translation: CAISGDQKGEKLFF.

The chain combines TRBV27 with TRBJ2-1, with D possibly being TRBD1 or TRBD2 (6 bases each). This CDR3 has 13 amino acids. V dropped 5 bases and J dropped 6 bases, with 11 bases sitting between them. Per the germline V gene, CDR1 is MNHEY and CDR2 is SMNVEV (reference sequence). CDR3 region: CASSPGARNEQFF. CDR3 coding DNA: TGTGCCAGCAGTCCGGGGGCTCGCAATGAGCAGTTCTTC.

The chain carries TRBV27 and TRBJ1-6; the D gene is possibly TRBD1 (5 bases). The V end was cut by 4 bases, the J end by 3 bases, with 13 bases between. Per germline, CDR1 MNHEY and CDR2 SMNVEV (reference sequence). The CDR3 is 16 amino acids. DNA of the CDR3: TGTGCCAGCAGTTGCAAGGGACGGCACTATAATTCACCCCTCCACTTT. Translated: CASSCKGRHYNSPLHF.

DNA for the CDR3: TGCGCCAGCAGCCAAGATCAGGGGATCTCTGAAGCTTTCTTT. It translates to CASSQDQGISEAFF. The chain has TRBV4-1 and TRBJ1-1; D might be TRBD1 (6 bases). V shed 0 bases and J shed 6 bases, with 11 bases lying between them. The V gene's germline CDR1 is MGHRA and CDR2 YSYEKL. CDR3 length equals 14 residues.

J is TRBJ2-5 and V is TRBV7-2; 7 positions match TRBD1. The germline gives CDR1 SGHTA, CDR2 FQGNSA. Germline trimming cut 3 bases from V and 5 bases from J; bases unmatched to any gene: 6. This CDR3 comprises 14 residues. CDR3 nucleotides: TGTGCCAGCAGCTTTCCTGGACAGGCGGAGACCCAGTACTTC. It encodes CASSFPGQAETQYF.

The chain carries TRBV24-1 and TRBJ1-2; perhaps TRBD1 as D (5 bases). V was cut by 1 base and J by 8 bases, with 16 bases left in between. The CDR3 sequence is 15 residues long. CDR1 KGHDR and CDR2 SFDVKD come from the germline V gene. The CDR3 here is CATSDFHTSGGGYTF. CDR3 coding DNA: TGTGCCACCAGTGATTTTCATACCAGTGGGGGGGGCTACACCTTC.

The chain has TRBV7-9 and TRBJ1-1, with 7 nucleotides matching TRBD1. In germline, CDR1 is SEHNR, CDR2 FQNEAQ (reference sequence). This CDR3 has 15 amino acids. Losses at the gene ends were 5 bases for V and 1 base for J; bases not matched to a gene: 7. CDR3 sequence: CASSKSDRANTEAFF. The CDR3 bases are TGTGCCAGCAGCAAAAGTGACAGGGCGAACACTGAAGCTTTCTTT.

This clone was observed a handful of times. The chain carries TRBV5-4 and TRBJ1-6; maybe TRBD1 (5 bases). From germline, CDR1 is SGHNT and CDR2 YYREEE (reference sequence). CDR3 size: 16 residues. V gave up 0 bases and J gave up 13 bases, with 20 bases separating them. CDR3 bases: TGTGCCAGCAGCTTGGATCGCGGGGGGGGACCCTTTCCCCTCCACTTT. It codes for CASSLDRGGGPFPLHF.

The CDR3: CASSSDRGRQPQHF. In DNA, the CDR3 is TGTGCCAGCAGCTCAGACAGGGGCAGGCAGCCCCAGCATTTT. The chain recombines TRBV3-1 (or the pseudogene TRBV3-2) with TRBJ1-5; TRBD1 matches at 8 bases. The CDR3 sequence is 14 residues long. V lost 5 bases and J lost 7; bases outside the gene matches: 7. Looked up from germline, CDR1 is LGHDT and CDR2 is YNNKEL (reference sequence).

The chain couples TRBV27 to TRBJ1-4; possible D gene TRBD1, 6 bases. Germline V gene sequence: CDR1 MNHEY, CDR2 SMNVEV (reference sequence). CDR3 length equals 14 residues. V lost 4 bases to trimming and J lost 2 bases, with 8 bases between them. CDR3 region: CASSSTGTNEKLFF. CDR3 sequence (DNA): TGTGCCAGCAGTTCGACAGGTACTAATGAAAAACTGTTTTTT. The full variable domain, in which reference TRBV27 and TRBJ1-4 provide the parts outside the CDR3, is EAQVTQNPRYLITVTGKKLTVTCSQNMNHEYMSWYRQDPGLGLRQIYYSMNVEVTDKGDVPEGYKVSRKEKRNFPLILESPSPNQTSLYFCASSSTGTNEKLFFGSGTQLSVL.